This T cell receptor (beta chain) was observed in a study of blood T cells in healthy people across ages (dated by TCRdb to about 2015). Looking at the study overall: In model experiments, template switching captured about one uniquely barcoded TCR beta cDNA molecule for every two T cells. To avoid experimental bias, donors of different ages were randomly spread across the sequencing lanes. Using deep sequencing normalized with unique cDNA molecular identifiers, the study measured how TCR beta repertoire diversity changes with age. The donors were divided into four age groups: young (average around 17 years), middle-aged (approximately 39), aged (about 56) and long-lived (82). The study analyzed two additional independent replicas of 1 million unique cDNA reads from the same blood draw for two donors, one aged 18 to 30 and one aged 80 or older.

The library relied on 5' RACE. The run used an Illumina HiSeq 2500. The second PCR ran for roughly 6 to 11 cycles and used a J-beta primer mix along with a sample-barcoded 5' primer. A template-switch 5' adaptor carrying 12 random nucleotides introduced a unique molecular identifier onto each TCR beta cDNA molecule. Each sample yielded at least 2.5 million CDR3-containing paired-end reads. The Mint cDNA synthesis kit, primed by a TRBC-specific oligonucleotide, was used to synthesize first-strand cDNA from all RNA. All cDNA was treated with uracil-DNA glycosylase and then went through a first 18-cycle PCR with the universal primers M1SS and BC2_uni_R. In the original analysis: For normalization, 1 million high-quality reads, each with a distinct molecular identifier, were randomly selected from each sample. Reads sharing molecular identifiers were discarded rather than binned into consensus sequences. CDR3 identification, clonotype clustering and error correction used MiTCR with a Q25 quality threshold and the strictest error-elimination algorithm. A nonparametric unseen species model using Euler transformation provided a lower-bound estimate of total TCR beta diversity. TCRdb passed the public sequencing reads through fastp at Q25 and MiXCR, retaining productive beta sequences. A single entry per CDR3 protein holds the most common genes and DNA from its merged rows. TCRdb's processing, not the authors' own work, is the source of the V and J calls. The sample table shows around 800,000 distinct CDR3 sequences, and under 80% are seen once. Clones ranked in the top ten supply about a quarter of the sample.

What the authors observed across the whole study: Total diversity estimates from one million sequenced T cells were considered lower bounds and underestimates. Compared with the aged group, the long-lived group had more naive CD4+ T cells, fewer expanded clones and increased TCR diversity, a pattern suggesting age selection. A strong correlation was found between observed TCR beta diversity and the percentage of naive T cells measured by flow cytometry. Observed TCR beta diversity per million T cells fell roughly linearly with age, and a significant reduction was already apparent by age about 38. The CMV infection status of donors was not known, potentially confounding age-related changes in expanded clonotypes. Since profiling was done on bulk unsorted PBMCs, naive and antigen-experienced compartments could not be conclusively compared.

To note about this clonotype: The antigen it binds to is not known. Per-base quality was not reported, and no clone a single base away is much larger than it.

Systemically healthy Caucasian individuals from Russia, some 40 in total and aged roughly 6 to 95 years, were included as donors. Approximately 9.3 milliliters of peripheral blood were drawn from each donor into EDTA-treated Vacutainer tubes. Ficoll-Paque density-gradient centrifugation was used to isolate PBMCs, with at least 7 million obtained per sample. Trizol reagent was used to extract total RNA from PBMCs, with at least 6 micrograms per sample. For every donor, an aliquot of PBMCs went through flow cytometry to measure the percentages of naive CD45RAhigh/CD27high T cells. Sequences were obtained from blood. This clonotype was obtained from a man aged 30 to 45 in good health.

The CDR3 has the sequence CASSETLQAPLHF. At the DNA level, the sequence is TGTGCCAGCTCTGAGACCCTACAAGCACCCCTCCACTTT. Here the chain combines TRBV27 and TRBJ1-6, with the D gene uncertain. V loses 8 bases, J loses 11 bases, and the germline ends lie 16 bases apart. Including cysteine and phenylalanine, the CDR3 has 13 amino acids. The kept DNA is CDR3 alone, 39 bases in frame from the first base. The germline V gene (reference sequence) supplies CDR1 MNHEY and CDR2 SMNVEV.